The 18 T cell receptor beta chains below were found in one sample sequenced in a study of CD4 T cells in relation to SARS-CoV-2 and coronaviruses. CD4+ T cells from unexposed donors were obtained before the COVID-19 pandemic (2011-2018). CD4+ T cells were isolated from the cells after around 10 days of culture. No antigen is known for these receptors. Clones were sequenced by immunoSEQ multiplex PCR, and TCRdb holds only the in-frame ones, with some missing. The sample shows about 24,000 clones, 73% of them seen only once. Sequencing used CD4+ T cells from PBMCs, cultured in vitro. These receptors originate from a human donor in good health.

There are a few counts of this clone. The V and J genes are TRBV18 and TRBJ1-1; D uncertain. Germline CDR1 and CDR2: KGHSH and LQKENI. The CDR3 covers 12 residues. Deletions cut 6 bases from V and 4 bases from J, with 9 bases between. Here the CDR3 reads CASSVGSTEAFF. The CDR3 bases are TGTGCCAGCTCTGTGGGGAGCACTGAAGCTTTCTTT.

DNA of the CDR3: TGCAGCGCAGATCCGGGACCGTGGGGCTACACCTTC. Its protein is CSADPGPWGYTF. This chain uses TRBV29-1 with TRBJ1-2; D might be TRBD1 (5 bases). CDR1 is SQVTM and CDR2 is ANQGSEA in the germline V gene. Deletions cut 7 bases from V and 8 bases from J, with 17 bases between. The CDR3 contains 12 residues.

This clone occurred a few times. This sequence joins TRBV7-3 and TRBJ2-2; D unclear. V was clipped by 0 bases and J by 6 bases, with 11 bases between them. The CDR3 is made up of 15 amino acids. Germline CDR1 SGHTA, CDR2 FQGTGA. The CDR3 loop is CASSLTPNTAGELFF. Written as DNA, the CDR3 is TGTGCCAGCAGCTTAACACCTAACACTGCCGGGGAGCTGTTTTTT.

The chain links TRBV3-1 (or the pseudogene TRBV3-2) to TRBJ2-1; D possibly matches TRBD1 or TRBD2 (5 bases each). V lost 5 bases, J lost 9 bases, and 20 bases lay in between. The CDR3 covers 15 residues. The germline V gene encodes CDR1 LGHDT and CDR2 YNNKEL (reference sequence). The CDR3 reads CASSAAGGLGGEQFF. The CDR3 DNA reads TGTGCCAGCAGCGCGGCGGGCGGCCTTGGGGGTGAGCAGTTCTTC.

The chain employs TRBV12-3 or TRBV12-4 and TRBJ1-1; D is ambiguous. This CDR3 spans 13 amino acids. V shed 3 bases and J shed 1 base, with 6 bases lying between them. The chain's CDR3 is CASSFAQNTEAFF. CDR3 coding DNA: TGTGCCAGCAGTTTTGCGCAGAACACTGAAGCTTTCTTT.

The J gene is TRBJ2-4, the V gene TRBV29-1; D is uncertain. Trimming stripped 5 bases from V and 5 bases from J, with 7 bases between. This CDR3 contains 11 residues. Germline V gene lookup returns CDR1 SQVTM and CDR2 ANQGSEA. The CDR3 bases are TGCAGCGTTCACAGAGAAAACATTCAGTACTTC. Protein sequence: CSVHRENIQYF.

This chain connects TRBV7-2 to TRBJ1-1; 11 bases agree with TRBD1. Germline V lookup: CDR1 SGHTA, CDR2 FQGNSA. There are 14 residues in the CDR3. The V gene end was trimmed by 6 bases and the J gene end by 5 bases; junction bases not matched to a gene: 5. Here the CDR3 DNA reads TGTGCCAGCAGTGCGGACAGGGGGCCAACTGAAGCTTTCTTT. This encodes CASSADRGPTEAFF.

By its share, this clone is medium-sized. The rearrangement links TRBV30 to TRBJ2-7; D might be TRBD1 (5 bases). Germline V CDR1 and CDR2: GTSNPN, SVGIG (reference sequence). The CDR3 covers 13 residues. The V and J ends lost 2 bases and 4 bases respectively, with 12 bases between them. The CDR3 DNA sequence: TGTGCCTGGAGTCGTGGACAAATATACGAGCAGTACTTC. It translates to CAWSRGQIYEQYF.

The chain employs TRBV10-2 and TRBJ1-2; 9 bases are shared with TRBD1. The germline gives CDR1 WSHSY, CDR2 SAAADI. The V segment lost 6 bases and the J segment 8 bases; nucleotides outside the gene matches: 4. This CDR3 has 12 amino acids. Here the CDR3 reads CASRRDREGYTF. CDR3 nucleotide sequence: TGCGCCAGCAGACGGGACAGGGAGGGCTACACCTTC.

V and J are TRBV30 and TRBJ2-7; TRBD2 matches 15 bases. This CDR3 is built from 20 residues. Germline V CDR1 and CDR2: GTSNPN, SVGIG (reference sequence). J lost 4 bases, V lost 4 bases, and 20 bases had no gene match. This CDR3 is CAWNTLAGLAGGPTIYEQYF. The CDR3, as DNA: TGTGCCTGGAATACCCTCGCGGGACTAGCGGGAGGCCCAACCATTTACGAGCAGTACTTC. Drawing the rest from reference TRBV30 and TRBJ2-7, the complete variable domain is SQTIHQWPATLVQPVGSPLSLECTVEGTSNPNLYWYRQAAGRGLQLLFYSVGIGQISSEVPQNLSASRPQDRQFILSSKKLLLSDSGFYLCAWNTLAGLAGGPTIYEQYFGPGTRLTVT.

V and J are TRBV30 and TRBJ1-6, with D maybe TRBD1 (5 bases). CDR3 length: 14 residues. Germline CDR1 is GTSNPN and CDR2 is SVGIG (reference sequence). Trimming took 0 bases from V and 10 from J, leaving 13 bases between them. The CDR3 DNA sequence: TGTGCCTGGAGTGTAAGGCAGGGAGAGTCACCCCTCCACTTT. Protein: CAWSVRQGESPLHF.

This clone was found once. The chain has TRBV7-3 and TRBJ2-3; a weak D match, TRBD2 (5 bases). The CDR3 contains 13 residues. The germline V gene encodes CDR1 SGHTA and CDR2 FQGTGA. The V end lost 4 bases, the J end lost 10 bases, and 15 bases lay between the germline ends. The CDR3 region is CASSSDYAVAQYF. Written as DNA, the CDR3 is TGTGCCAGCAGCTCAGACTACGCCGTCGCGCAGTATTTT.

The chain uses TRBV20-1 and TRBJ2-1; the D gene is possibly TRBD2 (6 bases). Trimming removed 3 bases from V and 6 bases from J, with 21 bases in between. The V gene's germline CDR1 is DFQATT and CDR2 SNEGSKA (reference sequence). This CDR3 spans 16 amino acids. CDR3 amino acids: CSASLQGGLGGNEQFF. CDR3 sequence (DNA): TGCAGTGCTAGTTTGCAGGGAGGCCTAGGTGGCAATGAGCAGTTCTTC.

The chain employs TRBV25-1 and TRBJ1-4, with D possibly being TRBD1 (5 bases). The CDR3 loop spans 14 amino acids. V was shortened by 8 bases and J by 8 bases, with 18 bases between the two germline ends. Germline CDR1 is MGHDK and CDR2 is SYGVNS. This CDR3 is CASGNGGVGEKLFF. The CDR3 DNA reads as TGTGCCAGCGGCAACGGGGGTGTAGGCGAAAAACTGTTTTTT.

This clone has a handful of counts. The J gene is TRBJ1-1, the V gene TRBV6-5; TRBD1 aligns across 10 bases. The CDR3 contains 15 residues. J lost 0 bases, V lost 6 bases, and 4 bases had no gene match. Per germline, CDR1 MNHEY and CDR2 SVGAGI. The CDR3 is CASRGTGAMNTEAFF. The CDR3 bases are TGTGCCAGCAGAGGGACAGGGGCTATGAACACTGAAGCTTTCTTT.

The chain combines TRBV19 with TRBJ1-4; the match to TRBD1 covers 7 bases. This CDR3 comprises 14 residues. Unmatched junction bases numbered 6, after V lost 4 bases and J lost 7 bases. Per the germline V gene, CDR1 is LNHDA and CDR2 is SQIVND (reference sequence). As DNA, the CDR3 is TGTGCCAGTAGTACCGGACAGGTGGTTGAAAAACTGTTTTTT. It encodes CASSTGQVVEKLFF.

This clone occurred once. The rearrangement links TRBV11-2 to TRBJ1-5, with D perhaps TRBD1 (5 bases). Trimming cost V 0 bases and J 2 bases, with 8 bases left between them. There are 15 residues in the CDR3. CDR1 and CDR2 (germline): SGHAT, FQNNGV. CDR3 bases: TGTGCCAGCAGCTTAGATCAAGGGGGCAATCAGCCCCAGCATTTT. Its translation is CASSLDQGGNQPQHF.

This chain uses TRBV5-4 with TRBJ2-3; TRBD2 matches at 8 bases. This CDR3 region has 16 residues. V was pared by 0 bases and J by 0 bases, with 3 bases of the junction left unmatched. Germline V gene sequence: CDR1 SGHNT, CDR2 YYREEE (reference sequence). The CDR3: CASSLVLAGSTDTQYF. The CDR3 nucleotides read TGTGCCAGCAGCTTGGTCCTAGCGGGTAGCACAGATACGCAGTATTTT.